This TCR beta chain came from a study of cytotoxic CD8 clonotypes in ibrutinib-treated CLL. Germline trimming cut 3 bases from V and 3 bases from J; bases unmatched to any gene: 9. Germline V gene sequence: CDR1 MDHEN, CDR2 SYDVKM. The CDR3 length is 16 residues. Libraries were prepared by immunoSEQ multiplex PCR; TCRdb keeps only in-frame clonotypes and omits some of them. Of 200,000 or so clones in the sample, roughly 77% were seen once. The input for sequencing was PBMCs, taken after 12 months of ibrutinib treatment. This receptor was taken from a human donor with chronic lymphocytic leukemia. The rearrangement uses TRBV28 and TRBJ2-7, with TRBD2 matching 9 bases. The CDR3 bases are TGTGCCAGCAGTTTGGGGACTAGCTGGGCTCACTACGAGCAGTACTTC. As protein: CASSLGTSWAHYEQYF.